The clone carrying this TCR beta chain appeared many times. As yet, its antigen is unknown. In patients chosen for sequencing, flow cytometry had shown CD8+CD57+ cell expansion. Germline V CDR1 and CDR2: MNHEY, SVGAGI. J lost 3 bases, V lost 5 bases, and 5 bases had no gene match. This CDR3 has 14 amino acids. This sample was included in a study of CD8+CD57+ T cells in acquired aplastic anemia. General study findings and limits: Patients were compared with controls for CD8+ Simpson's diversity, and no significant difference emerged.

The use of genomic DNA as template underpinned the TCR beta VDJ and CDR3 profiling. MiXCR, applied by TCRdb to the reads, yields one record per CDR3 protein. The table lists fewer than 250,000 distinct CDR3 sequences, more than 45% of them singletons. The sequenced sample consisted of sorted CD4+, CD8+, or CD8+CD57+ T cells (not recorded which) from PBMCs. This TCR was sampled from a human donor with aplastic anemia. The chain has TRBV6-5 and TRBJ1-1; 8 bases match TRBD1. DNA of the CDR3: TGTGCCAGCAGTCGACAGGGGAGGTACACTGAAGCTTTCTTT. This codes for CASSRQGRYTEAFF.